This entry is about one TCR beta chain. Its antigen is unknown. Looked up from germline, CDR1 is SQVTM and CDR2 is ANQGSEA. This CDR3 is built from 13 residues. V was pared by 3 bases and J by 3 bases, with 8 bases between. This table comes from immunoSEQ multiplex PCR, and its TCRdb copy is limited to in-frame clones, with some not included. The table shows fewer than 85,000 clones, with around nine tenths occurring only once. This record comes from a study of OX40 agonist ivuxolimab in advanced cancers. In the study overall: Every patient in dose escalation had hepatocellular carcinoma, melanoma, renal cell or head and neck cancer. Partial responses, seen in three patients, involved one hepatocellular carcinoma and two cutaneous melanomas. The study's findings and limits: Low normalized T-cell clonal expansion also characterized some of the nonresponders.

The rearrangement joins TRBV29-1 to TRBJ2-2; D might be TRBD1 or TRBD2, each matching 5 bases. This sequence originates from an adult with an advanced solid tumor such as melanoma, head and neck, liver or kidney cancer. The sequencing here drew on CD4+ or CD8+ T cells sorted from blood, taken in a trial of the OX40 agonist ivuxolimab. Here the CDR3 DNA reads TGCAGCGTTGATGAGGGGTACACCGGGGAGCTGTTTTTT. Protein product: CSVDEGYTGELFF.